The 5 T cell receptor beta chains presented below share a single source sample, sequenced in a study of STAT5B mutations in CD4+ large granular lymphocyte leukemia. Generated by immunoSEQ multiplex PCR, the TCRdb table keeps only in-frame clones and is missing some. This table holds 40,000 to 50,000 clones, 65% to 85% found once. Sequenced sample: CD4+ T cells from blood buffy coats. All receptors derive from a human donor in good health.

The chain joins TRBV11-1 to TRBJ2-3; TRBD1 aligns across 11 bases. This CDR3 contains 17 residues. CDR1 and CDR2 from the germline V gene are SGHAT and FQDESV (reference sequence). The ends lost 2 bases at V and 4 bases at J; junction bases unmatched: 8. The CDR3 nucleotides read TGTGCCAGCAGCTTACCCTGGACAGGGGGCAGTCCAGATACGCAGTATTTT. Its protein product is CASSLPWTGGSPDTQYF.

The gene calls are TRBV6-1 and TRBJ2-3; tentatively, D is TRBD1 (6 bases). This CDR3 is 14 amino acids long. Germline-derived CDR1 and CDR2 are MNHNS and SASEGT. V was clipped by 6 bases and J by 2 bases, with 12 bases between them. The CDR3 region is CASRQGSPTDTQYF. CDR3 sequence (DNA): TGTGCCAGCAGGCAGGGGTCCCCCACAGATACGCAGTATTTT.

CDR3 region: CASSSVPGLINSPLHF. CDR3 bases: TGTGCCAGCAGTTCCGTGCCGGGACTGATAAATTCACCCCTCCACTTT. V usage is TRBV6-5 and J usage is TRBJ1-6; TRBD1 is a possible D gene (5 bases). CDR1 is MNHEY and CDR2 is SVGAGI in the germline V gene. The CDR3 consists of 16 residues. Between the trimmed V and J ends, which lost 4 bases and 7 bases, there was a span of 17 bases.

This clone was recorded once. The rearrangement uses TRBV5-1 and TRBJ1-5; D unclear. V was trimmed by 0 bases and J by 5 bases, leaving 6 bases between them. CDR1 is SGHRS and CDR2 is YFSETQ in the germline V gene. The length of the CDR3 is 13 residues. CDR3 amino acids: CASSLDPDQPQHF. The CDR3 DNA reads TGCGCCAGCAGCTTGGATCCGGATCAGCCCCAGCATTTT.

This clone was counted once. The genes are TRBV30 and TRBJ1-5, with D perhaps matching TRBD1 (6 bases). This CDR3 is 18 amino acids long. CDR1 and CDR2 from the germline V gene are GTSNPN and SVGIG (reference sequence). CDR3 sequence (DNA): TGTGTCAAAAGTGAGGACAGAATTGACCCAGACACTCATCAGCCCCAGCATTTT. Translated: CVKSEDRIDPDTHQPQHF.